This TCR beta chain was identified in a study of blood T cell repertoires in COVID-19. Looking at the study overall: From T cells, B-cell-depleted T cells, or PBMCs came the material, which was cDNA or gDNA.

Germline loops: CDR1 SGHDT, CDR2 YYEEEE. Trimming at V came to 4 bases and at J to 2 bases, leaving 7 bases not matched to a gene. CDR3 length: 16 amino acids. Source study methods: By means of reference gene primer amplification, nucleated cell counts were estimated. Data came from immunoSEQ multiplex PCR; TCRdb stores just in-frame clones and leaves some out. The DNA gave D and trimming, while V, J and clone size come from that table. The sample holds tens of thousands of clones, more than 80% seen once. The source of this sequence is a man between 60 and 75 years old with acute or convalescent COVID-19. The specimen was peripheral blood. V gene TRBV5-6 combines with J gene TRBJ2-1; TRBD1 matches at 9 bases. The CDR3 spells CASSERTGETYNEQFF. In DNA form, the CDR3 reads TGTGCCAGCAGCGAGAGGACAGGGGAGACCTACAATGAGCAGTTCTTC. The full variable domain, its missing parts supplied by reference TRBV5-6 and TRBJ2-1, is DAGVTQSPTHLIKTRGQQVTLRCSPKSGHDTVSWYQQALGQGPQFIFQYYEEEERQRGNFPDRFSGHQFPNYSSELNVNALLLGDSALYLCASSERTGETYNEQFFGPGTRLTVL.